This TCR beta chain stems from a study of cytomegalovirus exposure and HLA in healthy donors. Turning to the study itself: Both the 120 or so validation repertoires and the approximately 670 first-cohort repertoires used the same platform, as reported by a later analysis. Study-wide results and caveats: The listing of roughly 160 TCR beta chains classed them as cytomegalovirus-associated. Most observed TCR sequences were rare, whereas some public TCRs were detected in many donors.

The CDR3 length is 14 residues. From germline, CDR1 is SNHLY and CDR2 FYNNEI. V lost 4 bases to trimming and J lost 10 bases; unmatched junction nucleotides: 8. Separation from the roughly 670-subject first cohort characterized the roughly 120-subject validation cohort, to which the donors belonged. Details on this clone: What it recognizes is unknown.

Sequenced by immunoSEQ multiplex PCR; TCRdb stores in-frame clones only, minus some. The sample holds some 90,000 clones, about 96% seen once. The receptor's source is a man aged 18 to 29 in good health and CMV-seronegative. The specimen was PBMCs. The rearrangement joins TRBV2 to TRBJ2-1; TRBD2 matches 9 bases. CDR3: CASSALAGDGEQFF. The CDR3 DNA reads as TGTGCCAGCAGTGCTTTAGCGGGAGATGGAGAGCAGTTCTTC.